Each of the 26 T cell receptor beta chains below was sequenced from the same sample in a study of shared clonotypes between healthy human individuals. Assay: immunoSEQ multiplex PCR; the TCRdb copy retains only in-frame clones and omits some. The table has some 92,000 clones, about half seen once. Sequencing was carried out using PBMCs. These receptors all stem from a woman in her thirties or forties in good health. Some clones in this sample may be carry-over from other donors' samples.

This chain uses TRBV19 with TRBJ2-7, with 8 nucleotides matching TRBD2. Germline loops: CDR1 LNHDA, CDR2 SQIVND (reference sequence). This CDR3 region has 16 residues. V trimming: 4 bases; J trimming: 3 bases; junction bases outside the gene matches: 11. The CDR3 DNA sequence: TGTGCCAGTAGTAAGTCCCGCGGGAGGAAATTCTACGAGCAGTACTTC. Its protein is CASSKSRGRKFYEQYF.

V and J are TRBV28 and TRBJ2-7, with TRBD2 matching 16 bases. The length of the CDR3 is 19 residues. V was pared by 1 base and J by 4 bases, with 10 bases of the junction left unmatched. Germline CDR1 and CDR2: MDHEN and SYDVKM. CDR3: CASSLLGWGTSGRVYEQYF. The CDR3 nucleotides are TGTGCCAGCAGTTTATTGGGTTGGGGGACTAGCGGGAGGGTTTACGAGCAGTACTTC. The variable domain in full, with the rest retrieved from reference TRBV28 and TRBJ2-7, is DVKVTQSSRYLVKRTGEKVFLECVQDMDHENMFWYRQDPGLGLRLIYFSYDVKMKEKGDIPEGYSVSREKKERFSLILESASTNQTSMYLCASSLLGWGTSGRVYEQYFGPGTRLTVT.

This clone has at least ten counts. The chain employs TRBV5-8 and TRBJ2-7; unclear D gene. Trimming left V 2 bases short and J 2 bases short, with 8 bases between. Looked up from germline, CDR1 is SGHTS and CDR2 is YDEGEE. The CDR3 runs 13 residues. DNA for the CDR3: TGTGCCAGCAGCTTCGGGCGGACCTACGAGCAGTACTTC. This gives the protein CASSFGRTYEQYF.

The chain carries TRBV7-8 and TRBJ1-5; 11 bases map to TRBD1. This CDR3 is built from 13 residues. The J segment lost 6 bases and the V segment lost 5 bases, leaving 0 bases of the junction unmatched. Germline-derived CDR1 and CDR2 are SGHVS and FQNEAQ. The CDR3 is CASSGQGAQPQHF. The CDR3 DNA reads TGTGCCAGCAGCGGACAGGGGGCTCAGCCCCAGCATTTT.

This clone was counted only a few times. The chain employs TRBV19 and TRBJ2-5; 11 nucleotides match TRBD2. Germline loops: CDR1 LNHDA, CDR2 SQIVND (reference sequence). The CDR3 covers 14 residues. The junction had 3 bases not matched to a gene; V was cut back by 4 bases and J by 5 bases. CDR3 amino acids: CASSTRLAGETQYF. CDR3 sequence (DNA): TGTGCCAGTAGTACCCGACTAGCGGGGGAGACCCAGTACTTC.

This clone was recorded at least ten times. This chain's CDR3 is CASRGQSTGELFF. For the CDR3, the DNA is TGTGCCAGCAGGGGACAGTCCACCGGGGAGCTGTTTTTT. The V gene is TRBV9, the J gene TRBJ2-2; TRBD1 agrees at 7 bases. The CDR3 sequence is 13 residues long. The V gene's germline CDR1 is SGDLS and CDR2 YYNGEE. V gave up 5 bases and J gave up 4 bases; unmatched junction bases: 2.

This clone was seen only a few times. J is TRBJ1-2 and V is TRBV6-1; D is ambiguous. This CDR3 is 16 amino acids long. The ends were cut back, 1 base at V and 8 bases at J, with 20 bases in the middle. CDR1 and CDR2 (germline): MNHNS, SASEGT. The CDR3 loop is CASSEGSSTPLEGYTF. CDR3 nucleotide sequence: TGTGCCAGCAGTGAAGGTTCCTCAACACCGCTCGAGGGCTACACCTTC.

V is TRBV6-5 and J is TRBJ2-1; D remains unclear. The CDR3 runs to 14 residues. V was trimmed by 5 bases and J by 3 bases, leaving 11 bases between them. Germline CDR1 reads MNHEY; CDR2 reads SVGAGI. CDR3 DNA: TGTGCCAGCAGTACCGGACGAGACTACAATGAGCAGTTCTTC. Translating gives CASSTGRDYNEQFF.

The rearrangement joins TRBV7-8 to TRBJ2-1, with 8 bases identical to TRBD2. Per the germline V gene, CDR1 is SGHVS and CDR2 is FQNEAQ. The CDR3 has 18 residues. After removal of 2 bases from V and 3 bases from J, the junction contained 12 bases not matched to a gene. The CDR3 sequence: CASSLKASPGLDYNEQFF. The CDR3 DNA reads TGTGCCAGCAGCTTAAAGGCCAGCCCGGGACTAGACTACAATGAGCAGTTCTTC.

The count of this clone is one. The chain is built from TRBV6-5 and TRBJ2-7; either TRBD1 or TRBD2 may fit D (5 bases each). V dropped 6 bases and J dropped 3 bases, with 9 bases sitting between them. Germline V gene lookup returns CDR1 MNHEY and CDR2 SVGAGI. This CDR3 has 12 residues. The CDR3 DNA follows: TGTGCCAGCAGCCGGGACGGCTACGAGCAGTACTTC. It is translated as CASSRDGYEQYF.

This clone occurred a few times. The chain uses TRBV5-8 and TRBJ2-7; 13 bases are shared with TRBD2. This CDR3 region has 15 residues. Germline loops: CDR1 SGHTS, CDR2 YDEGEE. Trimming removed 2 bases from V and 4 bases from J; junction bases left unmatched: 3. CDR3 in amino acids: CASSFGLAGVYEQYF. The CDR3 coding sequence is TGTGCCAGCAGCTTCGGACTAGCGGGAGTATACGAGCAGTACTTC.

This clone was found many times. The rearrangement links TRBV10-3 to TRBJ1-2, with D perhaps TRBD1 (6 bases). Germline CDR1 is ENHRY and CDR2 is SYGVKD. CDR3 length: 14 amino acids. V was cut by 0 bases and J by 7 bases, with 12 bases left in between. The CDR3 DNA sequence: TGTGCCATCAGTGAGTCGAACAGGGCAAGTGGCTACACCTTC. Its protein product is CAISESNRASGYTF.

CDR3 protein: CASSLGGVHEQYF. The CDR3, as DNA: TGTGCCAGCAGTTTAGGTGGCGTCCACGAGCAGTACTTC. V is TRBV27 and J is TRBJ2-7; the D is unclear. The CDR3 is 13 amino acids. Between the trimmed V and J ends, which lost 2 bases and 5 bases, there was a span of 10 bases. Germline CDR1 and CDR2: MNHEY and SMNVEV (reference sequence).

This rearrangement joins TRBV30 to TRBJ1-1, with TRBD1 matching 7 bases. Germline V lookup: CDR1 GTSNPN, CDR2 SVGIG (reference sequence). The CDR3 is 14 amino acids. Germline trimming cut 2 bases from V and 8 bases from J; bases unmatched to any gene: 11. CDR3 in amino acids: CAWSSGTVGSEAFF. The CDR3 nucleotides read TGTGCCTGGAGTTCCGGGACAGTGGGTTCCGAAGCTTTCTTT. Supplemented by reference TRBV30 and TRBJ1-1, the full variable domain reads SQTIHQWPATLVQPVGSPLSLECTVEGTSNPNLYWYRQAAGRGLQLLFYSVGIGQISSEVPQNLSASRPQDRQFILSSKKLLLSDSGFYLCAWSSGTVGSEAFFGQGTRLTVV.

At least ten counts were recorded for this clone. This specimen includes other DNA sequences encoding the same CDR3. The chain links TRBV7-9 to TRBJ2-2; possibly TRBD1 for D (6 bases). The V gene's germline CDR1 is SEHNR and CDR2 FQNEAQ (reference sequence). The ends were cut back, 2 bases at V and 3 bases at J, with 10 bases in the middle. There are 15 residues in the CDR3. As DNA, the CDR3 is TGTGCCAGCAGCTTACCAGGGGCCGACACCGGGGAGCTGTTTTTT. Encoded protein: CASSLPGADTGELFF.

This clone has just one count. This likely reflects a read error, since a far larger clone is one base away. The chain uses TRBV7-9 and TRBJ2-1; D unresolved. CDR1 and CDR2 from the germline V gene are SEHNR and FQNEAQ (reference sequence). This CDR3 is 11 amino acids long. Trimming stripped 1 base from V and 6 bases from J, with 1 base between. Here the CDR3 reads CASSLVNEQFF. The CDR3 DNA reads TGTGCCAGCAGCTTAGTCAATGAGCAGTTCTTC.

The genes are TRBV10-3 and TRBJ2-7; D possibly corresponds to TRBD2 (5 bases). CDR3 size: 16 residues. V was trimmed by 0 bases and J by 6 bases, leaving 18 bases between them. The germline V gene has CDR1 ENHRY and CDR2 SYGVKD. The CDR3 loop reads CAISESSTGGKSEQYF. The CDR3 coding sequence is TGTGCCATCAGTGAGTCCAGCACCGGAGGAAAGAGCGAGCAGTACTTC.

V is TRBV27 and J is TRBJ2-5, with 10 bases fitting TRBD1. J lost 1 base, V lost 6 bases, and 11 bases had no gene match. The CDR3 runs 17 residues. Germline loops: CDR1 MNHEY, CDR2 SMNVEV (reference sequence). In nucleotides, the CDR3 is TGTGCCAGCAGCCTAAAGGGACAGGGGACCACCCAAGAGACCCAGTACTTC. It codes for CASSLKGQGTTQETQYF.

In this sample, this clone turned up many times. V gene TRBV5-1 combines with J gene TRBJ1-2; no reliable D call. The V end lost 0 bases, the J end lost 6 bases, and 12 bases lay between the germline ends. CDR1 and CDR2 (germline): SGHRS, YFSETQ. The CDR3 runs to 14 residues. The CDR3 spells CASSLGTSHDGYTF. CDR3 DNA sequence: TGCGCCAGCAGCTTGGGGACCTCACATGATGGCTACACCTTC. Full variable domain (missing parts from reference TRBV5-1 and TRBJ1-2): KAGVTQTPRYLIKTRGQQVTLSCSPISGHRSVSWYQQTPGQGLQFLFEYFSETQRNKGNFPGRFSGRQFSNSRSEMNVSTLELGDSALYLCASSLGTSHDGYTFGSGTRLTVV.

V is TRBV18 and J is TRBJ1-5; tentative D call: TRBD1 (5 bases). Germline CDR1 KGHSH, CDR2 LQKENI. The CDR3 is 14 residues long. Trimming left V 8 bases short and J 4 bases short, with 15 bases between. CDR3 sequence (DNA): TGTGCCAGCAGTTACGGGACGGAGAATCAGCCCCAGCATTTT. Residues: CASSYGTENQPQHF.

CDR3 coding DNA: TGTGCCAGCAGCCCAGGGGGCCGCGGAGGCTACACCTTC. It yields the protein CASSPGGRGGYTF. The J gene is TRBJ1-2, the V gene TRBV7-8; 8 bases match TRBD1. This CDR3 contains 13 residues. Trimming removed 5 bases from V and 8 bases from J; junction bases left unmatched: 7. Germline V lookup: CDR1 SGHVS, CDR2 FQNEAQ. Full variable domain (missing parts from reference TRBV7-8 and TRBJ1-2): GAGVSQSPRYKVAKRGQDVALRCDPISGHVSLFWYQQALGQGPEFLTYFQNEAQLDKSGLPSDRFFAERPEGSVSTLKIQRTQQEDSAVYLCASSPGGRGGYTFGSGTRLTVV.

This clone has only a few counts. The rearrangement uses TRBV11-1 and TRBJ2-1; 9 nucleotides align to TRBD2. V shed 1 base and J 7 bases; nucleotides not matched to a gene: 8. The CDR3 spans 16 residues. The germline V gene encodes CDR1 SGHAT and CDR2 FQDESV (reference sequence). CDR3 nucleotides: TGTGCCAGCAGCTTAGTAGACGGGCTAGCGGGAAATGAGCAGTTCTTC. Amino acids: CASSLVDGLAGNEQFF.

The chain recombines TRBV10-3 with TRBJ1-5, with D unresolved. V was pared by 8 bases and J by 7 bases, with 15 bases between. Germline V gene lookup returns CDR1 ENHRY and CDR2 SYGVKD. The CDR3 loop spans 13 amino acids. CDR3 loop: CAIGRAVGQPQHF. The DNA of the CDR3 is TGTGCCATCGGGCGGGCGGTGGGACAGCCCCAGCATTTT.

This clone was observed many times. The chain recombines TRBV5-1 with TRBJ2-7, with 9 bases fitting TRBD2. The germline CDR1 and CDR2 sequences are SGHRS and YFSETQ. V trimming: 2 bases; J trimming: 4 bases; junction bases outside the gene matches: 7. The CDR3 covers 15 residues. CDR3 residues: CASSFGLATFYEQYF. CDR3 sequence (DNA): TGCGCCAGCAGCTTTGGACTAGCGACCTTTTACGAGCAGTACTTC.

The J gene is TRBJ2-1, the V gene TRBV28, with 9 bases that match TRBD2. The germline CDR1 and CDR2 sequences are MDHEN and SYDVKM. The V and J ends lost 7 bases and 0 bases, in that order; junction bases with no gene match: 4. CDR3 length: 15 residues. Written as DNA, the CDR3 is TGTGCCAGCAACACGCGGGGGGGCTCCTACAATGAGCAGTTCTTC. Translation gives CASNTRGGSYNEQFF.

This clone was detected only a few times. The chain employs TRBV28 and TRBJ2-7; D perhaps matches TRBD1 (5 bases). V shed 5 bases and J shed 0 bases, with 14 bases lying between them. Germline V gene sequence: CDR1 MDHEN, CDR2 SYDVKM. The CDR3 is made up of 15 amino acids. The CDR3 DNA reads TGTGCCAGCAGTCCCAGCAGGGCTATCTCCTACGAGCAGTACTTC. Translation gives CASSPSRAISYEQYF.